This T cell receptor (beta chain) came from a study of control samples from healthy donors and cancer patients. Generated by immunoSEQ multiplex PCR, the TCRdb table keeps only in-frame clones and is missing some. The data contain about 34,000 clones, 86% of them singletons. Germline values: CDR1 LGHDT, CDR2 YNNKEL (reference sequence). CDR3 length: 15 amino acids. V lost 4 bases, J lost 4 bases, and 2 bases stayed unmatched. The TCR was taken from a woman aged 40 to 50 with lung cancer. Sequences were obtained from PBMCs. V usage is TRBV3-1 (or the pseudogene TRBV3-2) and J usage is TRBJ2-2, with TRBD2 matching over 11 bases. CDR3 residues: CASSLSGGGTGELFF. CDR3 DNA: TGTGCCAGCAGCCTTAGCGGGGGGGGCACCGGGGAGCTGTTTTTT.